These 19 T cell receptor beta chains share one sample of origin, sequenced in a study of blood T cells in healthy people across ages. Primed by a sample-barcoded 5' primer and a J-beta primer mix, a second PCR proceeded for roughly 7 to 12 cycles. MiXCR, applied by TCRdb to the 5' RACE reads, yields one record per CDR3 protein. The table includes 1.8 million or so distinct CDR3 sequences, 30% to 40% detected once. Sequencing was performed on blood. The receptor set was obtained from a human donor in good health.

This chain joins TRBV29-1 and TRBJ1-1; tentative D call: TRBD1 (5 bases). The CDR3 is made up of 16 amino acids. Germline CDR1 and CDR2: SQVTM and ANQGSEA. V gave up 1 base and J gave up 3 bases, with 18 bases separating them. The CDR3 is CSVEVVGRVMHTEAFF. The CDR3 DNA follows: TGCAGCGTTGAAGTAGTCGGCAGGGTGATGCACACTGAAGCTTTCTTT.

The genes are TRBV15 and TRBJ2-2; no reliable D call. V lost 1 base to trimming and J lost 7 bases, with 7 bases between them. Germline loops: CDR1 LNHNV, CDR2 YYDKDF (reference sequence). This CDR3 has 13 amino acids. CDR3 DNA sequence: TGTGCCACCAGCAGAGGAGTCGGCGGGGAGCTGTTTTTT. Translation gives CATSRGVGGELFF.

This clonotype was observed many times. The rearrangement links TRBV13 to TRBJ2-7; possibly TRBD1 for D (5 bases). From germline, CDR1 is PRHDT and CDR2 FYEKMQ (reference sequence). The CDR3 runs to 14 residues. The ends were cut back, 2 bases at V and 2 bases at J, with 10 bases in the middle. The CDR3 bases are TGTGCCAGCAGCTTACAGGGCCAAACCTACGAGCAGTACTTC. Protein: CASSLQGQTYEQYF.

This clonotype came up a few times. This chain joins TRBV29-1 and TRBJ2-6; weak D call: TRBD1 (6 bases). The length of the CDR3 is 14 residues. Germline-derived CDR1 and CDR2 are SQVTM and ANQGSEA. The V end lost 3 bases, the J end lost 3 bases, and 9 bases lay between the germline ends. The CDR3 nucleotides read TGCAGCGTTGAGGAGACAGGTGGGGCCAACGTCCTGACTTTC. This encodes CSVEETGGANVLTF.

The V and J genes are TRBV12-3 or TRBV12-4 and TRBJ2-3; 9 bases align to TRBD1. CDR3 length: 19 residues. With 5 bases clipped from V and 0 bases from J, the junction kept 15 bases outside the gene matches. In DNA, the CDR3 is TGTGCCAGCAGTCCGACTCTCGGGACAGGGACCTTTAGCACAGATACGCAGTATTTT. This translates into CASSPTLGTGTFSTDTQYF.

This chain connects TRBV7-9 to TRBJ1-2; D gene unclear. The CDR3 consists of 16 residues. CDR1 and CDR2 (germline): SEHNR, FQNEAQ (reference sequence). Trimming pared 1 base from V and 0 bases from J, leaving 12 bases between. The chain's CDR3 is CASSLDRVRTNYGYTF. The CDR3 coding sequence is TGTGCCAGCAGCTTAGACAGAGTCAGGACTAACTATGGCTACACCTTC.

Of note for this clonotype: One end of the junction does not line up with germline, which may come from a read error. This chain joins TRBV18 and TRBJ1-5; D not certain. The length of the CDR3 is 13 residues. CDR1 KGHSH and CDR2 LQKENI come from the germline V gene. This chain's CDR3 is CAGSPMNGQPQHF. The CDR3 DNA sequence: TGTGCCGGCTCACCGATGAATGGGCAGCCCCAGCATTTT.

This clonotype has a count of ten or more. The J gene is TRBJ2-1, the V gene TRBV27, with D possibly being TRBD1 (5 bases). The length of the CDR3 is 14 residues. The germline V gene has CDR1 MNHEY and CDR2 SMNVEV (reference sequence). V lost 5 bases, J lost 0 bases, and 8 bases lay in between. In nucleotides, the CDR3 is TGTGCCAGCAGTCAAAGGGGCTCCTACAATGAGCAGTTCTTC. Translating it yields CASSQRGSYNEQFF.

The table lists this clonotype with a few counts. This sequence joins TRBV5-1 and TRBJ1-2; TRBD1 is a possible D gene (6 bases). CDR1 SGHRS and CDR2 YFSETQ come from the germline V gene. Trimming shortened V by 4 bases and J by 9 bases, and 16 bases separated the two germline ends. CDR3 length equals 13 residues. CDR3 nucleotides: TGCGCCAGCAGCCCTCCGGGCAGGGGTAGCTACACCTTC. Protein product: CASSPPGRGSYTF.

This clonotype was seen repeatedly, ten times or more. V and J are TRBV29-1 and TRBJ2-7; maybe TRBD1 (5 bases). This CDR3 region has 15 residues. V lost 5 bases, J lost 2 bases, and 19 bases lay in between. CDR1 SQVTM and CDR2 ANQGSEA come from the germline V gene. CDR3 residues: CSVSTRAGMAYEQYF. CDR3 in DNA: TGCAGCGTTTCCACAAGGGCAGGGATGGCCTACGAGCAGTACTTC.

This clonotype came up many times. The rearrangement joins TRBV4-3 to TRBJ2-7, with D perhaps assigned TRBD1 or TRBD2 (6 bases each). Trimming pared 0 bases from V and 1 base from J, leaving 10 bases between. The germline V gene has CDR1 LGHNA and CDR2 YSLEER. The CDR3 loop spans 15 amino acids. CDR3 residues: CASSQDGGGSYEQYF. CDR3 DNA sequence: TGCGCCAGCAGCCAAGATGGAGGGGGATCCTACGAGCAGTACTTC.

This chain joins TRBV6-1 and TRBJ2-7; 8 bases map to TRBD1. V gave up 7 bases and J gave up 5 bases; unmatched junction bases: 10. There are 14 residues in the CDR3. Germline CDR1 and CDR2: MNHNS and SASEGT. CDR3 amino acids: CASILGQGSDEQYF. The DNA of the CDR3 is TGTGCCAGCATCCTAGGACAGGGAAGTGACGAGCAGTACTTC.

The chain links TRBV3-1 to TRBJ2-1; 9 bases match TRBD2. V dropped 8 bases and J dropped 2; count of bases not matched to a gene: 7. This CDR3 has 15 residues. Germline values: CDR1 LGHDT, CDR2 YNNKEL (reference sequence). The CDR3 protein is CASSPAGGTYNEQFF. CDR3 nucleotide sequence: TGTGCCAGCTCACCAGCGGGGGGAACCTACAATGAGCAGTTCTTC.

This rearrangement joins TRBV4-3 to TRBJ2-3; perhaps TRBD2 as D (6 bases). Between the trimmed V and J ends, which lost 0 bases and 1 base, there was a span of 17 bases. The CDR3 runs 18 residues. Germline-derived CDR1 and CDR2 are LGHNA and YSLEER. CDR3 region: CASSQDWIAALGTDTQYF. For the CDR3, the DNA is TGCGCCAGCAGCCAAGATTGGATAGCGGCCCTAGGCACAGATACGCAGTATTTT.

The chain employs TRBV2 and TRBJ1-2; D gene ambiguous. Germline V gives CDR1 SNHLY, CDR2 FYNNEI. V lost 8 bases and J 4 bases, leaving 11 bases between the germline ends. The CDR3 runs 12 residues. The CDR3 DNA reads as TGTGCCAGCGGGCGGGATTCCTATGGCTACACCTTC. Protein product: CASGRDSYGYTF.

The chain combines TRBV6-1 with TRBJ2-1, with 11 bases matching TRBD1. Germline trimming cut 6 bases from V and 3 bases from J; bases unmatched to any gene: 13. Germline V CDR1 and CDR2: MNHNS, SASEGT. The CDR3 totals 18 residues. CDR3 protein: CASRHTAPGQGVYNEQFF. The CDR3 nucleotides are TGTGCCAGCAGACATACGGCACCGGGACAGGGGGTCTACAATGAGCAGTTCTTC.

The J gene is TRBJ2-5, the V gene TRBV6-5; 9 bases map to TRBD1. Germline V CDR1 and CDR2: MNHEY, SVGAGI. The CDR3 is 14 amino acids. The J segment lost 3 bases and the V segment lost 5 bases, leaving 4 bases of the junction unmatched. In DNA form, the CDR3 reads TGTGCCAGCAGTCGGGACAGGGCGAAAGAGACCCAGTACTTC. Translated, it gives CASSRDRAKETQYF.

The rearrangement joins TRBV7-9 to TRBJ2-2; no reliable D call. Germline CDR1 and CDR2: SEHNR and FQNEAQ (reference sequence). This CDR3 is 12 amino acids long. V lost 5 bases, J lost 7 bases, and 8 bases lay in between. The CDR3 sequence: CASSPKSGELFF. CDR3 DNA: TGTGCCAGCAGCCCGAAGAGCGGGGAGCTGTTTTTT.

V gene TRBV6-2 or TRBV6-3 combines with J gene TRBJ2-5; D is unclear. The closer fit of TRBJ2-7 to the DNA end suggests the J call may be wrong. The length of the CDR3 is 12 residues. Germline lookup yields CDR1 MNHEY and CDR2 SVGEGT. CDR3 amino acids: CASSYPTVEQYF. The CDR3, as DNA: TGTGCCAGCAGTTACCCAACAGTCGAGCAGTACTTC.